This record looks at one T cell receptor beta chain sequence and its context. No antigen is known for it. The PCR ran on 60 Vbeta and 13 Jbeta primers. TCRdb's table, derived via immunoSEQ multiplex PCR, lists solely in-frame clones and lacks some. Counted here are about 140,000 clones, around 82% occurring once; the ten biggest clones make up 2.4%. The study sampled nominally healthy donors, though unrecorded immune exposures were likely. This sample is drawn from a study of cytomegalovirus exposure and HLA in healthy donors. Study details: Caucasian-associated ancestry cluster membership applied to approximately 84% of under 450 genotyped donors. Study observations and caveats: Likely technical artifact: a cluster of highly shared sequence variants. With later analysis, a missense DCLRE1C variant became linked to TCR beta V- and J-gene trimming.

CDR3 size: 14 residues. Germline V gene data show CDR1 as MNHNY and CDR2 as SVGAGI (reference sequence). The V end was cut by 0 bases, the J end by 0 bases, with 5 bases between. The receptor was derived from a man aged 45-65 years in good health and CMV-seronegative. Sample: PBMCs. The chain employs TRBV6-6 and TRBJ1-2; D uncertain. The CDR3 region has the DNA TGTGCCAGCAGTTACTCACCAGCTAACTATGGCTACACCTTC. It translates to CASSYSPANYGYTF.